This TCR beta chain was sequenced during a study of blood T cell repertoires in COVID-19. Using immunoSEQ multiplex PCR, the repertoire was profiled, and TCRdb retains in-frame clones only, with some absent. The profile covers 250,000 to 350,000 clones, with 87% appearing a single time and approximately 6% taken by the ten largest. The sequence was collected from a woman aged 40 to 55 who had recovered from COVID-19. The sequencing sample was made of PBMCs or T cells enriched from blood (not recorded which).

CDR3 sequence (DNA): TGTGCCAGTACCGTGGGGGGTGGGCTAGCGGGCACCGAGCAGTTCTTC. As protein: CASTVGGGLAGTEQFF. J is TRBJ2-1 and V is TRBV19; 8 bases fit TRBD2. The V segment lost 7 bases and the J segment 10 bases; nucleotides outside the gene matches: 18. Germline CDR1 and CDR2: LNHDA and SQIVND (reference sequence). The CDR3 extends over 16 amino acids.